Included here is one T cell receptor (beta chain) sequence, with context. TCRdb's copy holds only in-frame clones and misses some; the assay was immunoSEQ multiplex PCR. The table has 49,000 or so clones, roughly 87% seen once; the top ten hold 9.5% to 12%. This sample is drawn from a study of glioma-infiltrating T cells after dendritic cell vaccination. On the study more broadly: Samples are from glioblastoma patients in Phase I and II dendritic cell vaccine trials.

The CDR3 is 13 amino acids. Germline V gene sequence: CDR1 MRHNA, CDR2 SNTAGT. Trimming took 7 bases from V and 3 from J, leaving 13 bases between them. Sequenced material: blood, taken before dendritic cell vaccination. The chain employs TRBV6-4 and TRBJ2-7; D remains ambiguous. This clonotype was obtained from a human donor with glioblastoma. The DNA of the CDR3 is TGTGCCAGCACCCGAGATTTAAGCTACGAGCAGTACTTC. It translates to CASTRDLSYEQYF.